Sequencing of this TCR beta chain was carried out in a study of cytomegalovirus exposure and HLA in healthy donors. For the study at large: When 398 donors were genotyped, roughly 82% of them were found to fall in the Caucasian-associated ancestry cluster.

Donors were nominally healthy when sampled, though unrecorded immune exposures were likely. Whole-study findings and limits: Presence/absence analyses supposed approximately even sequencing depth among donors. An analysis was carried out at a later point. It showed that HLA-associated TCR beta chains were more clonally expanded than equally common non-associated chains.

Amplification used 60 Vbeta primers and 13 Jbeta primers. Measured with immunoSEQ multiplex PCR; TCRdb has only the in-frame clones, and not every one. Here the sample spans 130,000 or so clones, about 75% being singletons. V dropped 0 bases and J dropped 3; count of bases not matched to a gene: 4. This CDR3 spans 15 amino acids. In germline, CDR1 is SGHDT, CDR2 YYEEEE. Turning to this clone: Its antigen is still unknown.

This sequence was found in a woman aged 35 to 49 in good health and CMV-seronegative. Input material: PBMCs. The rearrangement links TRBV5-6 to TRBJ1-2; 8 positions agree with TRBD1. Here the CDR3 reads CASSLVAGGYYGYTF. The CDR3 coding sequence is TGTGCCAGCAGCTTGGTCGCAGGGGGCTACTATGGCTACACCTTC.